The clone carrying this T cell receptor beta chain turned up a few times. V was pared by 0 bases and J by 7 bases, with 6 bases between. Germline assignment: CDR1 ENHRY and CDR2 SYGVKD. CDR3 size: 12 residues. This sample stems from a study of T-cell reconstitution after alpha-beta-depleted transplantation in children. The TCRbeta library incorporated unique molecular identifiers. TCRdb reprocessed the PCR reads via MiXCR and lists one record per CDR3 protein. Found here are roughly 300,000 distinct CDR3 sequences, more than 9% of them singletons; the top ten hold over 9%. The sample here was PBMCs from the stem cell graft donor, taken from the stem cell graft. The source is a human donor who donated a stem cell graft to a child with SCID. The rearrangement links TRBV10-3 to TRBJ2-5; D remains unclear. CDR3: CAISESKGTQYF. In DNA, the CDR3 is TGTGCCATCAGTGAGTCGAAAGGGACCCAGTACTTC.